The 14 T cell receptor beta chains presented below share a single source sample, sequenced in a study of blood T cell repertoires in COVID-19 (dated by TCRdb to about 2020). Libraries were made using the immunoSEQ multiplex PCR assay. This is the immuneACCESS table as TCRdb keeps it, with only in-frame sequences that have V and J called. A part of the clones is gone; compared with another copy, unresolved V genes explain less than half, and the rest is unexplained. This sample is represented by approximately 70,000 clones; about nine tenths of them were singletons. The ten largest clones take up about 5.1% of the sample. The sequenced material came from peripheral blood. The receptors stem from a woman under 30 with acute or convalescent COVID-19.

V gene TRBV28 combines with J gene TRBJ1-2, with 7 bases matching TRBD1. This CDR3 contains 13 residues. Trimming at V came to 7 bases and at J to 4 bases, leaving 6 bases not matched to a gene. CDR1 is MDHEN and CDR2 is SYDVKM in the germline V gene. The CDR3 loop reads CASMKGGPYGYTF. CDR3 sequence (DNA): TGTGCCAGCATGAAAGGGGGCCCCTATGGCTACACCTTC.

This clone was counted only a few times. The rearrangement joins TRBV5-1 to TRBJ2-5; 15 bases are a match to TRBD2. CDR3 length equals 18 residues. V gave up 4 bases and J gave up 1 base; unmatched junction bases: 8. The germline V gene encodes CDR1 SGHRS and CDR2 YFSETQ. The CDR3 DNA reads TGCGCCAGCAGCCACGGACTAGCGGGAGGGAGTCCCCAAGAGACCCAGTACTTC. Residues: CASSHGLAGGSPQETQYF. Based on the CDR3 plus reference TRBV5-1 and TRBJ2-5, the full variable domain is KAGVTQTPRYLIKTRGQQVTLSCSPISGHRSVSWYQQTPGQGLQFLFEYFSETQRNKGNFPGRFSGRQFSNSRSEMNVSTLELGDSALYLCASSHGLAGGSPQETQYFGPGTRLLVL.

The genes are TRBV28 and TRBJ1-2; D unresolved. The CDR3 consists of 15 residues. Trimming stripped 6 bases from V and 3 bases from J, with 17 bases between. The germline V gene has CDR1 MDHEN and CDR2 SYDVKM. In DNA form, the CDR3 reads TGTGCCAGCAGATCTCCTTCACAAAGCGACTATGGCTACACCTTC. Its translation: CASRSPSQSDYGYTF.

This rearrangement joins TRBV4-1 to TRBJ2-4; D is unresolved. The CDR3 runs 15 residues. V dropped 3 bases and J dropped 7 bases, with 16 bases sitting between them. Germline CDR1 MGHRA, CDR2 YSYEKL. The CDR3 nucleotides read TGCGCCAGCAGCCATATTCAGGATGCGAGCAACATTCAGTACTTC. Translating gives CASSHIQDASNIQYF.

CDR3: CASSHSTGIDEKLFF. Here the CDR3 DNA reads TGTGCCAGCAGCCACAGCACGGGGATAGATGAAAAACTGTTTTTT. The chain couples TRBV11-2 to TRBJ1-4; D gene ambiguous. The germline gives CDR1 SGHAT, CDR2 FQNNGV. The CDR3 has 15 residues. Trimming stripped 5 bases from V and 6 bases from J, with 16 bases between.

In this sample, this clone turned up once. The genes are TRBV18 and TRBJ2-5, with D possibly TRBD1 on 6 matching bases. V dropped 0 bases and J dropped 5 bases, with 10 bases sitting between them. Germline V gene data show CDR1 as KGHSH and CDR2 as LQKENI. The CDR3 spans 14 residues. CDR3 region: CASSPPSGAETQYF. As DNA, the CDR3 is TGTGCCAGCTCACCACCGTCAGGGGCGGAGACCCAGTACTTC.

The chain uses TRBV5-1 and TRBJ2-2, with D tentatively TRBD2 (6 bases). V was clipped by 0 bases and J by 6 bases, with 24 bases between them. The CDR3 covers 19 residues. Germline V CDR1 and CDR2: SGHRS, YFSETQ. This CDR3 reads CASSLAGLIGTGKAGELFF. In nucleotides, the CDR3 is TGCGCCAGCAGCTTGGCCGGACTAATCGGAACGGGGAAAGCCGGGGAGCTGTTTTTT.

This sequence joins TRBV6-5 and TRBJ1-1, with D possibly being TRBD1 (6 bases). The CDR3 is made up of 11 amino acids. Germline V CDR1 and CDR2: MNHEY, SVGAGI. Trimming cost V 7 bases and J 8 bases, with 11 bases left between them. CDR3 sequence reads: CASNNREEAFF. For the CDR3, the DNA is TGTGCCAGCAACAACAGGGAAGAAGCTTTCTTT.

The CDR3: CASSLAFSDRQETQYF. The CDR3 DNA reads as TGTGCCAGCAGCTTAGCGTTTTCGGACAGACAAGAGACCCAGTACTTC. This chain links TRBV7-8 with TRBJ2-5; a possible D gene is TRBD1 (6 bases). V lost 0 bases, J lost 2 bases, and 13 bases lay in between. Per germline, CDR1 SGHVS and CDR2 FQNEAQ. The CDR3 totals 16 residues.

CDR3: CASGQGASSFNYGYTF. The CDR3 DNA reads as TGCGCCAGCGGACAGGGGGCTTCTTCGTTTAACTATGGCTACACCTTC. The J gene is TRBJ1-2, the V gene TRBV5-1, with TRBD1 matching 11 bases. V shed 7 bases, J shed 1 base, and the junction held 9 bases outside the gene matches. Germline-derived CDR1 and CDR2 are SGHRS and YFSETQ. The CDR3 extends over 16 amino acids. Supplemented by reference TRBV5-1 and TRBJ1-2, the full variable domain reads KAGVTQTPRYLIKTRGQQVTLSCSPISGHRSVSWYQQTPGQGLQFLFEYFSETQRNKGNFPGRFSGRQFSNSRSEMNVSTLELGDSALYLCASGQGASSFNYGYTFGSGTRLTVV.

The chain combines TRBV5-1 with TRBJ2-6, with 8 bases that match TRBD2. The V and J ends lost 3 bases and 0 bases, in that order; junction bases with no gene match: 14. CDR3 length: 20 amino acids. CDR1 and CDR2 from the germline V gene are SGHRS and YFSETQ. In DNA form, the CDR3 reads TGCGCCAGCAGCTGGGACGAGGGAGCGGGAGTTCCCTCTGGGGCCAACGTCCTGACTTTC. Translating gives CASSWDEGAGVPSGANVLTF.

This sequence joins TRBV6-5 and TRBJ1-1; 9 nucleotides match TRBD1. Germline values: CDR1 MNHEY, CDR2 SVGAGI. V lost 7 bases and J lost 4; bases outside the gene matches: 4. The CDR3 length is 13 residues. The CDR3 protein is CASTRQGGTEAFF. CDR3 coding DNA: TGTGCCAGCACCCGACAGGGGGGCACTGAAGCTTTCTTT.

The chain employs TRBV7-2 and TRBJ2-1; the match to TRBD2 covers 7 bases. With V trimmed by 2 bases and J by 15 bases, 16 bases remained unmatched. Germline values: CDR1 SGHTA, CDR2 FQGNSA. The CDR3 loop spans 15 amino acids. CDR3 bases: TGTGCCAGCAGCTTATATTCCTTAGTGGGAGGGTCTCGGTTCTTC. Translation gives CASSLYSLVGGSRFF.

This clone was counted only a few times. CDR3 sequence: CASSLARGGRSGANVLTF. In DNA, the CDR3 is TGTGCCAGCAGCTTAGCGAGGGGGGGCCGTTCTGGGGCCAACGTCCTGACTTTC. V and J are TRBV7-8 and TRBJ2-6; possible D gene TRBD2, 7 bases. The CDR3 has 18 residues. V was shortened by 0 bases and J by 1 base, with 13 bases between the two germline ends. Germline loops: CDR1 SGHVS, CDR2 FQNEAQ.